These 2 T cell receptor beta chains were sequenced from one sample in a study of cytomegalovirus exposure and HLA in healthy donors. The PCR contained 60 Vbeta and 13 Jbeta primers. This table comes from immunoSEQ multiplex PCR, and its TCRdb copy is limited to in-frame clones, with some not included. Of 70,000 to 80,000 clones in the sample, around 80% were seen once. The sample taken for sequencing was PBMCs. The origin of the receptors is a man between 18 and 35 years old in good health and CMV-seronegative.

This sequence joins TRBV28 and TRBJ2-5, with 9 bases identical to TRBD1. Germline V lookup: CDR1 MDHEN, CDR2 SYDVKM. The CDR3 extends over 15 amino acids. The V segment lost 8 bases and the J segment 3 bases; nucleotides outside the gene matches: 10. Here the CDR3 DNA reads TGTGCCAGCCGCAAGGGCGGGACAGGGAAAGAGACCCAGTACTTC. It yields the protein CASRKGGTGKETQYF.

V is TRBV29-1 and J is TRBJ1-4, with TRBD1 matching 9 bases. The CDR3 runs 13 residues. The germline CDR1 and CDR2 sequences are SQVTM and ANQGSEA. V shed 6 bases and J 7 bases; nucleotides not matched to a gene: 6. CDR3 region: CSVADRGREKLFF. The CDR3 DNA is TGCAGCGTAGCGGACAGGGGCCGTGAAAAACTGTTTTTT.